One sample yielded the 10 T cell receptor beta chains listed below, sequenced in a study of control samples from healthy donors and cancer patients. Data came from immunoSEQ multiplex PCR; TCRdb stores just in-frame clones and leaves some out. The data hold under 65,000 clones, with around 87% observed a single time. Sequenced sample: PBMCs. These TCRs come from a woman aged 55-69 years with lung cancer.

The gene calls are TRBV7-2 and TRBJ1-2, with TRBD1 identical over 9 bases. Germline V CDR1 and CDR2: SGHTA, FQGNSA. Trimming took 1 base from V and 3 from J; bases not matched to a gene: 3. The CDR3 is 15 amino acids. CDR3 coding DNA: TGTGCCAGCAGCTTAGTGGGACAGGGATACTATGGCTACACCTTC. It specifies CASSLVGQGYYGYTF. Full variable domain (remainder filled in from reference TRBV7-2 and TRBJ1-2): GAGVSQSPSNKVTEKGKDVELRCDPISGHTALYWYRQSLGQGLEFLIYFQGNSAPDKSGLPSDRFSAERTGGSVSTLTIQRTQQEDSAVYLCASSLVGQGYYGYTFGSGTRLTVV.

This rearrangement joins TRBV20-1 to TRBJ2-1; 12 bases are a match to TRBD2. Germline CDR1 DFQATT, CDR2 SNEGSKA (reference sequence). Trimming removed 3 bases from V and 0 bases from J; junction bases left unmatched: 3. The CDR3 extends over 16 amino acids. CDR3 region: CSASPSGGASYNEQFF. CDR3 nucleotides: TGCAGTGCTAGTCCTAGCGGGGGGGCCTCCTACAATGAGCAGTTCTTC.

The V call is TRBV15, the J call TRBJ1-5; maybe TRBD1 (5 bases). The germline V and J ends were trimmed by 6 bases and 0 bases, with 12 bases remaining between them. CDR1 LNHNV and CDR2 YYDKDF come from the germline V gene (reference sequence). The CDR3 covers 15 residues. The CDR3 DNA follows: TGTGCCACCAGGGGGGGAATTGATAGCAATCAGCCCCAGCATTTT. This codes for CATRGGIDSNQPQHF.

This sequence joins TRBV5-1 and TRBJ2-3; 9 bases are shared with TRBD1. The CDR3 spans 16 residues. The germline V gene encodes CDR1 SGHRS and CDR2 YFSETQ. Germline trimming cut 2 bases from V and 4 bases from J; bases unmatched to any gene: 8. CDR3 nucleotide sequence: TGCGCCAGCAGCTTATCCGGGACAGGGAGCGCAGATACGCAGTATTTT. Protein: CASSLSGTGSADTQYF.

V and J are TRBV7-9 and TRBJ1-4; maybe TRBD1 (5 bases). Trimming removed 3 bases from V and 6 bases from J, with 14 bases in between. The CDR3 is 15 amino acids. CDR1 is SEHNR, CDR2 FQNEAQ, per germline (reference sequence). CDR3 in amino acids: CASSFSGGGDEKLFF. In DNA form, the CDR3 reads TGTGCCAGCAGCTTCTCCGGGGGTGGCGATGAAAAACTGTTTTTT.

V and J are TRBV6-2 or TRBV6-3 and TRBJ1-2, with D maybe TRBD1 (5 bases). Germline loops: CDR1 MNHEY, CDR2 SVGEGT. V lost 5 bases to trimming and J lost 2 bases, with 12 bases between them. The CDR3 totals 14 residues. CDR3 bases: TGTGCCAGCAGTACCTCCAGGGAAAACTATGGCTACACCTTC. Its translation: CASSTSRENYGYTF.

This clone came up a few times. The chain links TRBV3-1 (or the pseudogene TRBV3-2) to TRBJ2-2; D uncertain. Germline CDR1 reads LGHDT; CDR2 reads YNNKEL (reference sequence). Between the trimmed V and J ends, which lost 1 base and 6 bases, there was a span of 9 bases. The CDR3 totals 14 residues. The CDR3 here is CASSQVGSSGELFF. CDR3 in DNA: TGTGCCAGCAGCCAAGTAGGCTCCTCCGGGGAGCTGTTTTTT.

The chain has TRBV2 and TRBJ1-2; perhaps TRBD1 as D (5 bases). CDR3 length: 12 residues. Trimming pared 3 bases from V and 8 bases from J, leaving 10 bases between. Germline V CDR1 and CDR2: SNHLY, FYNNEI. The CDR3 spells CASSDRGGGYTF. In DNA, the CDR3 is TGTGCCAGCAGTGATAGGGGAGGGGGCTACACCTTC.

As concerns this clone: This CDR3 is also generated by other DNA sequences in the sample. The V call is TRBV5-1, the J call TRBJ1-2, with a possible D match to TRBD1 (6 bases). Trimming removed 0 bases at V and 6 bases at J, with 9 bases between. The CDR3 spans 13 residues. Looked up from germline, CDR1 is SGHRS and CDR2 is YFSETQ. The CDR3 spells CASSLGAGDGYTF. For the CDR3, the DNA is TGCGCCAGCAGCTTGGGGGCAGGGGATGGCTACACCTTC.

The CDR3 loop reads CASSNTLGPANVLTF. For the CDR3, the DNA is TGTGCCAGCAGCAACACTCTAGGGCCGGCCAACGTCCTGACTTTC. The chain links TRBV7-3 to TRBJ2-6; D ambiguous. The ends were cut back, 5 bases at V and 6 bases at J, with 14 bases in the middle. CDR3 length equals 15 residues. CDR1 is SGHTA and CDR2 is FQGTGA in the germline V gene.